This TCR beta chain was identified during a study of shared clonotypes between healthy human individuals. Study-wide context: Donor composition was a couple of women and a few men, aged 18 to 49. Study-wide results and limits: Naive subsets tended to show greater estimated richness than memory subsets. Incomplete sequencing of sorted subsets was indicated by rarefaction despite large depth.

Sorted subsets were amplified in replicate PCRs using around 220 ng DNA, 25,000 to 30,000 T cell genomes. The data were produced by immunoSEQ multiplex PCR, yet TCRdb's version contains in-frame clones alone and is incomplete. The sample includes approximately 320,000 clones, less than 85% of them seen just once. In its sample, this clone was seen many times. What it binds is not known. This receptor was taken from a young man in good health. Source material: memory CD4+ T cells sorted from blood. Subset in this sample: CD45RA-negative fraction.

For the CDR3, the DNA is TGTGCCAGCAGTTTATTTTTGTCGTTTGAGTCAGGGAAATCCCGAAACTATGGCTACACCTTC. Translating gives CASSLFLSFESGKSRNYGYTF. The chain links TRBV28 to TRBJ1-2; the D gene is possibly TRBD1 (5 bases). Germline CDR1 reads MDHEN; CDR2 reads SYDVKM. CDR3 length equals 21 residues. Trimming cost V 1 base and J 2 bases, with 29 bases left between them.